A single sample is the source of the 12 T cell receptor beta chains below, sequenced in a study of PD-L1 blockade in urothelial cancer. Clones were read by immunoSEQ multiplex PCR, and TCRdb kept only the in-frame ones, dropping some. Of over 100,000 clones listed, roughly 83% are singletons. Sample time point: pretreatment peripheral blood. The specimen comprised PBMCs, sampled around atezolizumab (anti-PD-L1) treatment. The receptors stem from a man between 45 and 60 years old with urothelial cancer.

The chain has TRBV19 and TRBJ2-1; 13 bases line up with TRBD2. The CDR3 runs 15 residues. V shed 7 bases and J 4 bases; nucleotides not matched to a gene: 4. Germline CDR1 is LNHDA and CDR2 is SQIVND (reference sequence). In nucleotides, the CDR3 is TGTGCCAGTAACGGACTAGCGGGAGTATACAATGAGCAGTTCTTC. Translating it yields CASNGLAGVYNEQFF.

The genes are TRBV4-1 and TRBJ2-3; 8 nucleotides line up with TRBD2. V trimming: 5 bases; J trimming: 0 bases; junction bases outside the gene matches: 13. The length of the CDR3 is 18 residues. Per germline, CDR1 MGHRA and CDR2 YSYEKL. The CDR3 nucleotides read TGCGCCAGCAGCTCACCCAAATCGCCTAGCGGGAGCACAGATACGCAGTATTTT. Its translation is CASSSPKSPSGSTDTQYF.

The chain employs TRBV9 and TRBJ1-1; D not resolved. The CDR3 contains 13 residues. Between the trimmed V and J ends, which lost 4 bases and 7 bases, there was a span of 14 bases. Germline V gene lookup returns CDR1 SGDLS and CDR2 YYNGEE. CDR3 bases: TGTGCCAGCAGCCCCGGGGTTTTCAGTGAAGCTTTCTTT. Translated, it gives CASSPGVFSEAFF.

This sequence joins TRBV18 and TRBJ1-2, with D unclear. Trimming removed 3 bases from V and 6 bases from J, with 5 bases in between. The length of the CDR3 is 11 residues. Per the germline V gene, CDR1 is KGHSH and CDR2 is LQKENI. CDR3 DNA: TGTGCCAGCTCACCCTCCGATGGCTACACCTTC. Amino acids: CASSPSDGYTF.

The genes are TRBV28 and TRBJ1-6, with TRBD1 matching over 12 bases. J was trimmed by 7 bases and V by 6 bases; bases with no gene match: 19. The V gene's germline CDR1 is MDHEN and CDR2 SYDVKM. This CDR3 is 20 amino acids long. CDR3 nucleotide sequence: TGTGCCAGCAGCTATCGCCGGGGACAGGGGGCGATTGGTCAGAATTCACCCCTCCACTTT. Encoded protein: CASSYRRGQGAIGQNSPLHF.

The CDR3 here is CATSELGAGEETQYF. In DNA form, the CDR3 reads TGTGCCACCTCCGAATTGGGGGCGGGAGAAGAGACCCAGTACTTC. The gene calls are TRBV6-5 and TRBJ2-5; tentative D call: TRBD2 (7 bases). Germline loops: CDR1 MNHEY, CDR2 SVGAGI. V gave up 10 bases and J gave up 3 bases, with 21 bases separating them. This CDR3 is 15 amino acids long.

A single count supports this clone. Other nucleotide sequences from this sample produce the same CDR3. The chain recombines TRBV5-5 with TRBJ2-3; TRBD1 matches at 10 bases. Germline V gives CDR1 SGHKS, CDR2 YYEKEE (reference sequence). CDR3 size: 16 residues. V shed 4 bases, J shed 2 bases, and the junction held 7 bases outside the gene matches. CDR3 DNA: TGTGCCAGCAGCCAGGGACAGGGGCGGGTCACAGATACGCAGTATTTT. Its translation: CASSQGQGRVTDTQYF.

CDR3 loop: CASSQGGLALEELFF. CDR3 DNA sequence: TGTGCCAGCAGCCAAGGGGGACTAGCGCTTGAGGAGCTGTTTTTT. V usage is TRBV16 and J usage is TRBJ2-2, with 10 bases fitting TRBD2. Germline V gene data show CDR1 as KGHSY and CDR2 as FQNENV. The CDR3 is 15 residues long. V lost 2 bases to trimming and J lost 10 bases; unmatched junction nucleotides: 7. The whole variable domain, filled in from reference TRBV16 and TRBJ2-2, reads GEEVAQTPKHLVRGEGQKAKLYCAPIKGHSYVFWYQQVLKNEFKFLISFQNENVFDETGMPKERFSAKCLPNSPCSLEIQATKLEDSAVYFCASSQGGLALEELFFGEGSRLTVL.

The chain combines TRBV5-6 with TRBJ1-3, with TRBD1 matching 7 bases. The CDR3 runs to 18 residues. The ends lost 2 bases at V and 0 bases at J; junction bases unmatched: 11. CDR1 is SGHDT and CDR2 is YYEEEE in the germline V gene. The CDR3 region is CASSFGQVLFTSGNTIYF. CDR3 bases: TGTGCCAGCAGCTTTGGACAGGTACTATTTACCTCTGGAAACACCATATATTTT.

The rearrangement links TRBV18 to TRBJ1-3, with 7 nucleotides matching TRBD1. Germline V lookup: CDR1 KGHSH, CDR2 LQKENI. V was pared by 3 bases and J by 4 bases, with 9 bases of the junction left unmatched. This CDR3 comprises 16 residues. CDR3 sequence (DNA): TGTGCCAGCTCACCGAGTCGACAGGGTGGCGGAAACACCATATATTTT. Amino acids: CASSPSRQGGGNTIYF. Based on the CDR3 plus reference TRBV18 and TRBJ1-3, the full variable domain is NAGVMQNPRHLVRRRGQEARLRCSPMKGHSHVYWYRQLPEEGLKFMVYLQKENIIDESGMPKERFSAEFPKEGPSILRIQQVVRGDSAAYFCASSPSRQGGGNTIYFGEGSWLTVV.

The chain has TRBV5-1 and TRBJ2-1; the D gene is possibly TRBD1 (6 bases). CDR3 size: 15 residues. Trimming shortened V by 1 base and J by 2 bases, and 10 bases separated the two germline ends. Germline V lookup: CDR1 SGHRS, CDR2 YFSETQ. CDR3 sequence: CASSLQGYPYNEQFF. The CDR3 DNA follows: TGCGCCAGCAGCTTGCAGGGGTACCCCTACAATGAGCAGTTCTTC.

The V gene is TRBV27, the J gene TRBJ1-2; TRBD1 might be the D (6 bases). Germline lookup yields CDR1 MNHEY and CDR2 SMNVEV (reference sequence). The CDR3 is made up of 13 amino acids. Trimming removed 5 bases at V and 4 bases at J, with 11 bases between. CDR3 in DNA: TGTGCCAGCAGTCCAGGGACACGCTATGGCTACACCTTC. Amino acids: CASSPGTRYGYTF.